This TCR beta chain stems from a study of blood T cells in healthy people across ages. The CDR3 spans 14 residues. The V end was cut by 0 bases, the J end by 5 bases, with 10 bases between. The germline CDR1 and CDR2 sequences are SGHVS and FNYEAQ. Per individual sample, total RNA of at least 5 micrograms was extracted. This clonotype was seen a few times. Together with a sample-barcoded 5' primer, a J-beta primer mix was included in a second PCR lasting about 7 to 11 cycles. Each TCR beta cDNA got a 12-nucleotide random molecular identifier. TCRdb fed the 5' RACE reads into MiXCR, producing one record per CDR3 protein. The sample records hundreds of thousands of distinct CDR3 sequences, 20% to 30% being singletons. The same sample was also used in a study of T cells of mothers and their children. From that report: Three healthy Caucasian mothers and their six children were the donors.

The sequence derives from a boy under 18 in good health. Sequenced material: blood. V and J are TRBV7-6 and TRBJ1-1; the D is unclear. CDR3 protein: CASSLARSGTEAFF. In nucleotides, the CDR3 is TGTGCCAGCAGCTTAGCGAGGTCTGGGACTGAAGCTTTCTTT. Full variable domain (rest looked up from reference TRBV7-6 and TRBJ1-1): GAGVSQSPRYKVTKRGQDVALRCDPISGHVSLYWYRQALGQGPEFLTYFNYEAQQDKSGLPNDRFSAERPEGSISTLTIQRTEQRDSAMYRCASSLARSGTEAFFGQGTRLTVV.